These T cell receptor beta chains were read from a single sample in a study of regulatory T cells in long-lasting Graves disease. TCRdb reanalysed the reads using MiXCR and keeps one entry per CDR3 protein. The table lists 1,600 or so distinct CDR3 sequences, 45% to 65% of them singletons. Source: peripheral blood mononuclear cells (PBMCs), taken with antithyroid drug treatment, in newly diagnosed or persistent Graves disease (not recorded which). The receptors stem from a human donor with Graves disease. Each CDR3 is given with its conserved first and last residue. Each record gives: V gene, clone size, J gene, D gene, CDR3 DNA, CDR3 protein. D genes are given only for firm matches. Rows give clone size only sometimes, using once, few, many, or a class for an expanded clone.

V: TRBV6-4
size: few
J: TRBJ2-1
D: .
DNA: TGTGCCAGCAGCGACTGGGGTTCGGATGAGCAGTTCTTC
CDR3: CASSDWGSDEQFF

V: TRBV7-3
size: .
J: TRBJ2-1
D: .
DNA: TGTGCCAGCAGCTTAACGGGGTCCCTCGAGGGAAATGAGCAGTTCTTC
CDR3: CASSLTGSLEGNEQFF

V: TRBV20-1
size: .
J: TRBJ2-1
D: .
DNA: TGCAGTGCTTGGGGGGTGGGGGCGAATGAGCAGTTCTTC
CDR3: CSAWGVGANEQFF

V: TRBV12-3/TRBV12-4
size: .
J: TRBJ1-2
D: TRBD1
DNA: TGTGCCAGCAATTGGGACAGGGACTATGGCTACACCTTC
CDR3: CASNWDRDYGYTF

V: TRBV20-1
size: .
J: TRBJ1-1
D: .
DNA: TGCAGTGCCTACAGGGAGCCGGACACTGAAGCTTTCTTT
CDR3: CSAYREPDTEAFF

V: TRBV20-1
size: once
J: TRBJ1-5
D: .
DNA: TGCAGTGCTAGAGACCGTCGCTTCTCGGGACTGTCGAGCAATCAGCCCCAGCATTTT
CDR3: CSARDRRFSGLSSNQPQHF

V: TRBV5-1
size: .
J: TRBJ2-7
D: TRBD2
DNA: TGCGCCAGCAGCTTGACCGGGACTAGCGTTGACGAGCAGTACTTC
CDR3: CASSLTGTSVDEQYF

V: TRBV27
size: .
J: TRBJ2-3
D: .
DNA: TGTGCCAGCAGTTTATCGAGGGCCACCACAGATACGCAGTATTTT
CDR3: CASSLSRATTDTQYF

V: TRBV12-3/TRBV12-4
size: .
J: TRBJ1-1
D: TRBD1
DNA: TGTGCCACCGACAGGGAGCGGAACACTGAAGCTTTCTTT
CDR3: CATDRERNTEAFF

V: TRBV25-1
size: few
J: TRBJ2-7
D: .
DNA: TGTGCCAGCAGTGGGGGACCCCAGGGGAGTCTCTACGAGCAGTACTTC
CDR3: CASSGGPQGSLYEQYF

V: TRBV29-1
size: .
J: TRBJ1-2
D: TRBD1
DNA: TGCAGCGTCTGGACAGGGGATGGCTACACCTTC
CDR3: CSVWTGDGYTF

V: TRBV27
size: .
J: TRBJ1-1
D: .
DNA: TGTGCCAGCAGGGGCACTGAAGCTTTCTTT
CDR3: CASRGTEAFF

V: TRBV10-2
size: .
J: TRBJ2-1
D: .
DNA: TGCGCCAGCAGTGATGGGAGCTCCTACAATGAGCAGTTCTTC
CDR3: CASSDGSSYNEQFF

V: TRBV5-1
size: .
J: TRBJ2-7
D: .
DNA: TGCGCCAGCAGCCCGGACGCAGCGGTTGTAATCGACGAGCAGTACTTC
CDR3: CASSPDAAVVIDEQYF

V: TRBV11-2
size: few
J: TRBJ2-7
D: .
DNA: TGTGCCAGCAGCCGAGACTGGTACGAGCAGTACTTC
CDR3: CASSRDWYEQYF

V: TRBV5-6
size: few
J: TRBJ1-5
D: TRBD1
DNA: TGTGCCAGCAGCTCACCCGGGACAGGGTTCGTGTTAGGCAAACAGCCCCAGCATTTT
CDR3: CASSSPGTGFVLGKQPQHF

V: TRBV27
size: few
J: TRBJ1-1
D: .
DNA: TGTGCCAGCAGTCCGGGGACACATGAAGCTTTCTTT
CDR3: CASSPGTHEAFF

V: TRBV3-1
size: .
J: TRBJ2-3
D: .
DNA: TGTGCCAGCAGCCAGCCGGACGGCACAGATACGCAGTATTTT
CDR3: CASSQPDGTDTQYF

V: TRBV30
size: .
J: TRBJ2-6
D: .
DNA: TGTGCCTGGAGCCTCCGGCACTTCTCTGGGGCCAACGTCCTGACTTTC
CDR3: CAWSLRHFSGANVLTF

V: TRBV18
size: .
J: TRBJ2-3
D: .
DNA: TGTGCCAGCTCACCCCCCTCTAATACGCAGTATTTT
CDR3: CASSPPSNTQYF

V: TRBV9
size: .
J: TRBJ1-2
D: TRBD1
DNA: TGTGCCAGCAGCGTTATCAGGGGGCAAAGTGGCTACACCTTC
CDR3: CASSVIRGQSGYTF

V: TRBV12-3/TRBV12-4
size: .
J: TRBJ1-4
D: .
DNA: TGTGCCAGCAGTCCCGAGGGGAATGAAAAACTGTTTTTT
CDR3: CASSPEGNEKLFF

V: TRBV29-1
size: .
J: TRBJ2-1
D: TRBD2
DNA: TGCAGCGTAGGGACTAGCGGTAATAATGAGCAGTTCTTC
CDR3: CSVGTSGNNEQFF

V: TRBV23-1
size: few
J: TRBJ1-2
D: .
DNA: TGCGCCAGCACTCCACTTCCCCCGGTTTCTAACTATGGCTACACCTTC
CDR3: CASTPLPPVSNYGYTF

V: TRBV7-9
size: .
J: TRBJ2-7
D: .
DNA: TGTGCCAGCAGCGGTATGTGGGGCTACGAGCAGTACTTC
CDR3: CASSGMWGYEQYF

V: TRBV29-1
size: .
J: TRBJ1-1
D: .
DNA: TGCAGCGCCGCGTCTGGCGGGGCTTTCTTT
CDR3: CSAASGGAFF

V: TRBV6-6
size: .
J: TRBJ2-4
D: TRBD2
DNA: TGTGCCAGCAGACGCTTCGGGGGGGAATCAGCCAAAAACATTCAGTACTTC
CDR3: CASRRFGGESAKNIQYF

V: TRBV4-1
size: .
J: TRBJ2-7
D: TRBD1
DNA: TGCGCCAGCAGCGGTAGTGCAGGGGGCCCGTACGAGCAGTACTTC
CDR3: CASSGSAGGPYEQYF

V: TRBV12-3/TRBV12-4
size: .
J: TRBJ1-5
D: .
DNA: TGTGCCAGCAGTATCGACGGAACTAGCAATCAGCCCCAGCATTTT
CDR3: CASSIDGTSNQPQHF

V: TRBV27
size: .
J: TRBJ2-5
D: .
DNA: TGTGCCAGCAGTTCGCAGGGGTTGGAGACCCAGTACTTC
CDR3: CASSSQGLETQYF

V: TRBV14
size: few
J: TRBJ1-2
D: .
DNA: TGTGCCAGCAGCCAAGACCCAAAAGATGGCTACACCTTC
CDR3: CASSQDPKDGYTF

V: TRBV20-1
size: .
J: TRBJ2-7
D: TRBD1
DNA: TGCAGTGCTAGAGATCCTGGAGGGACAGGGGGCTACGAGCAGTACTTC
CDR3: CSARDPGGTGGYEQYF

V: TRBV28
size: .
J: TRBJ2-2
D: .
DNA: TGTGCCACCTCCCGGGACACCCCCCCCGGGGAGCTGTTTTTT
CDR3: CATSRDTPPGELFF

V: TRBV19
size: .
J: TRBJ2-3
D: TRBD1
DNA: TGTGCCAGTAGTATAGGTACAGGGGAAACAGATACGCAGTATTTT
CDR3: CASSIGTGETDTQYF

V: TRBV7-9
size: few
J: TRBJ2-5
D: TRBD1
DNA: TGTGCCAGCAGCTACACCGAGGGGGCTGTGCAAGAGACCCAGTACTTC
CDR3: CASSYTEGAVQETQYF